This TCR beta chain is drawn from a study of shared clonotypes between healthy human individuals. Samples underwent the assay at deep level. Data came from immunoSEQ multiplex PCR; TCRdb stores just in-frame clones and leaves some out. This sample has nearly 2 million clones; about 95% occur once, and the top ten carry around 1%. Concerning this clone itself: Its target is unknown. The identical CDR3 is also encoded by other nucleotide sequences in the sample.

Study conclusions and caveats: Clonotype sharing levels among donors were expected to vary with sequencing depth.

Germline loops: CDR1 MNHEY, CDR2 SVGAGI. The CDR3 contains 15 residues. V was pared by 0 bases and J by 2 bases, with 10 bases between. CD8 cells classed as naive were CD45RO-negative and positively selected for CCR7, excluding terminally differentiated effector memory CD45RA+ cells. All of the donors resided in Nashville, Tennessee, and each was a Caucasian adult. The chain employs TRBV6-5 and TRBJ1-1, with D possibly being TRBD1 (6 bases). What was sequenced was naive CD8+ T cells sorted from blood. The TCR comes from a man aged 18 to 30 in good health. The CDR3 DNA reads TGTGCCAGCAGTTACTCCGCGGGGGCCAACACTGAAGCTTTCTTT. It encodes CASSYSAGANTEAFF.